Reported below is one TCR beta chain. This sample was included in a study of blood T cell repertoires in COVID-19. The method was immunoSEQ multiplex PCR; TCRdb's version includes in-frame clones alone and lacks a portion of them. In the table there are some 250,000 clones, 70% to 85% of which are singletons. Participant-reported clinical history was the basis for cohort assignment. Germline values: CDR1 LNHDA, CDR2 SQIVND (reference sequence). The V gene lost 5 bases and the J gene lost 5 bases, with 10 bases spanning the gap. This CDR3 comprises 13 residues. The genes are TRBV19 and TRBJ1-5; D unclear. The TCR was taken from a man in his forties who had recovered from COVID-19. The material sequenced was PBMCs or T cells enriched from blood (not recorded which). The CDR3 region is CASSVLGDQPQHF. CDR3 DNA sequence: TGTGCCAGTAGTGTCCTGGGCGATCAGCCCCAGCATTTT. The complete variable domain, with remaining parts taken from reference TRBV19 and TRBJ1-5, reads DGGITQSPKYLFRKEGQNVTLSCEQNLNHDAMYWYRQDPGQGLRLIYYSQIVNDFQKGDIAEGYSVSREKKESFPLTVTSAQKNPTAFYLCASSVLGDQPQHFGDGTRLSIL.